This T cell receptor (beta chain) was found in a study of blood T cell repertoires in COVID-19. On the study more broadly: Material from acute and convalescent COVID-19 was sourced from the United States, Italy and Spain. Sources were T cells, B-cell-depleted T cells, or PBMCs; the material itself was cDNA or gDNA.

The ends were cut back, 5 bases at V and 6 bases at J, with 18 bases in the middle. CDR1 and CDR2 from the germline V gene are SGHRS and YFSETQ. The CDR3 runs 14 residues. Recruited during active infection, patients (from Seattle) were subsequently followed longitudinally. Original processing methods: Reference gene primer amplification in the assay estimated nucleated cell counts. Assay used: immunoSEQ multiplex PCR; TCRdb lists only in-frame clones, some missing. V and J calls and clone size are given by that table; D and trimming were obtained from the DNA. The data show about 420,000 clones, with around 90% seen just once and roughly 0.84% held by the top ten.

The clonotype was recovered from a man between 18 and 35 years old with COVID-19, enrolled during active disease. Input material: peripheral blood. The chain joins TRBV5-1 to TRBJ2-7, with a tentative D call TRBD1 (6 bases). This CDR3 is CASSFGGDSGEQYF. The CDR3 DNA is TGCGCCAGCAGTTTTGGGGGCGATTCCGGCGAGCAGTACTTC. Full variable domain (remainder filled in from reference TRBV5-1 and TRBJ2-7): KAGVTQTPRYLIKTRGQQVTLSCSPISGHRSVSWYQQTPGQGLQFLFEYFSETQRNKGNFPGRFSGRQFSNSRSEMNVSTLELGDSALYLCASSFGGDSGEQYFGPGTRLTVT.